These 3 T cell receptor beta chains were all obtained from the same sample, sequenced in a study of T-cell reconstitution after alpha-beta-depleted transplantation in children. A TCRbeta library incorporating unique molecular identifiers was prepared. TCRdb itself ran the PCR reads through MiXCR, one entry per CDR3 protein. This table holds 300,000 to 400,000 distinct CDR3 sequences, 15% to 20% found once. Source: PBMCs, mostly from graft donor cells, taken 360 days after TCRalphabeta/CD19-depleted stem cell transplant. The receptors were gathered from a male patient aged 2-10 years who had a stem cell transplant for acute lymphoblastic leukemia, so the T cells may come from the graft donor.

This clonotype was detected a few times. The rearrangement uses TRBV12-3 or TRBV12-4 and TRBJ2-7; tentatively, D is TRBD1 (6 bases). The CDR3 extends over 19 amino acids. With 4 bases removed from V and 1 base from J, the gap between germline ends came to 26 bases. The CDR3 here is CASSSQRRQEAIDSYEQYF. The CDR3 bases are TGTGCCAGCAGTTCCCAACGGCGACAGGAGGCCATCGATTCCTACGAGCAGTACTTC.

This clonotype was found a few times. The chain couples TRBV4-3 to TRBJ2-3, with 9 bases lining up with TRBD1. V gave up 1 base and J gave up 4 bases; unmatched junction bases: 3. Germline-derived CDR1 and CDR2 are LGHNA and YSLEER. The length of the CDR3 is 15 residues. CDR3 amino acids: CASSQGDRAADTQYF. The CDR3, as DNA: TGCGCCAGCAGCCAAGGGGACAGGGCGGCAGATACGCAGTATTTT.

The V and J genes are TRBV11-2 and TRBJ1-2, with 7 nucleotides matching TRBD1. Germline V lookup: CDR1 SGHAT, CDR2 FQNNGV. CDR3 length equals 14 residues. The V gene end was trimmed by 5 bases and the J gene end by 2 bases; junction bases not matched to a gene: 5. The CDR3 spells CASSMDRLNYGYTF. CDR3 DNA sequence: TGTGCCAGCAGCATGGACAGGTTGAACTATGGCTACACCTTC.